This T cell receptor beta chain was identified during a study of shared clonotypes between healthy human individuals. Germline values: CDR1 MNHNY, CDR2 SVGAGI (reference sequence). V lost 7 bases, J lost 0 bases, and 10 bases lay in between. The CDR3 spans 13 residues. Repertoires were generated with immunoSEQ multiplex PCR, while TCRdb's copy carries only in-frame clones and drops some. Counted here are over 400,000 clones, 60% to 80% occurring once; the ten biggest clones make up about 12%. The sequencing input was PBMCs. This chain links TRBV6-6 with TRBJ2-7; D not certain. This sequence originates from a woman between 40 and 55 years old in good health. Some clones in this sample may be carry-over from other donors' samples. CDR3 loop: CASTRFFSYEQYF. CDR3 bases: TGTGCCAGCACTAGATTCTTCTCCTACGAGCAGTACTTC.